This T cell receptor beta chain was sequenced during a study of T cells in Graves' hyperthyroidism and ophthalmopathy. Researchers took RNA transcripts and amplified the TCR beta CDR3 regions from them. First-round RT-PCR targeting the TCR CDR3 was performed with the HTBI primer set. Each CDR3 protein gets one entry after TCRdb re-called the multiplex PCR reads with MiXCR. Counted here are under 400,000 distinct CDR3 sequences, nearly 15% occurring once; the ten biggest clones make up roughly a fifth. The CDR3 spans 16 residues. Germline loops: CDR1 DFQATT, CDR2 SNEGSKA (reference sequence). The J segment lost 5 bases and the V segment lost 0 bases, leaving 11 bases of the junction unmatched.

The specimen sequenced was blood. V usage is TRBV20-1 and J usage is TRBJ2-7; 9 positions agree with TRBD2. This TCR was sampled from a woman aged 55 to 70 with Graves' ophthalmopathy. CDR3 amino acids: CSARDLLGREGHEQYF. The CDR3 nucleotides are TGCAGTGCTAGAGATCTCCTGGGGCGGGAGGGCCACGAGCAGTACTTC.